These 27 T cell receptor beta chains originate from one sample sequenced in a study of T cell clonotyping in hematopoietic cell transplantation (dated by TCRdb to the early 2020s). This specimen's time point label, per the study, means: 30 days after allo-HCT. Libraries were prepared through the immunoSEQ multiplex PCR assay. The clones in this table, taken by TCRdb from immuneACCESS, are in-frame only. Not every clone is retained; where verified, under half of the shortfall comes from an unresolved V gene, and the cause of the rest is unknown. In all, the sample holds 3,500 to 5,000 clones, and approximately 20% of those were seen once. The leading ten clones occupy around a fifth of the sample. The sequencing used peripheral blood mononuclear cells, collected 30 days after allogeneic stem cell transplant. These receptor sequences come from a male patient in his fifties or sixties who had an allogeneic stem cell transplant from a related donor, so the T cells may come from the graft donor. Some clones in this sample may be carry-over from other donors' samples.

The V call is TRBV30, the J call TRBJ1-2; D unclear. Germline values: CDR1 GTSNPN, CDR2 SVGIG (reference sequence). CDR3 size: 13 residues. Trimming pared 1 base from V and 4 bases from J, leaving 10 bases between. The chain's CDR3 is CAWSDPPGYGYTF. The CDR3 nucleotides are TGTGCCTGGAGTGATCCCCCGGGCTATGGCTACACCTTC.

This clone came up a few times. The chain recombines TRBV4-3 with TRBJ1-4; D perhaps matches TRBD1 (6 bases). Trimming removed 0 bases at V and 8 bases at J, with 7 bases between. The CDR3 contains 13 residues. Germline V gene data show CDR1 as LGHNA and CDR2 as YSLEER. The CDR3 sequence: CASSQDRGEKLFF. The CDR3 DNA is TGCGCCAGCAGCCAAGACAGGGGCGAAAAACTGTTTTTT.

This clone was observed once. The chain employs TRBV30 and TRBJ2-5, with TRBD2 matching 8 bases. The J call may be in error: the DNA end matches TRBJ2-7 better. CDR3 length: 15 residues. The germline V gene encodes CDR1 GTSNPN and CDR2 SVGIG (reference sequence). The CDR3 sequence: CAWSSPGLGVYEQYF. The CDR3 nucleotides read TGTGCCTGGAGTTCGCCGGGACTAGGCGTCTACGAGCAGTACTTC.

The CDR3 nucleotides read TGTGCCCGACGGGAGCTAGATAATTCACCCCTCCACTTT. This gives the protein CARRELDNSPLHF. The rearrangement uses TRBV30 and TRBJ1-6; the D is unclear. Trimming stripped 8 bases from V and 5 bases from J, with 13 bases between. CDR3 length: 13 amino acids. Per the germline V gene, CDR1 is GTSNPN and CDR2 is SVGIG (reference sequence).

The gene calls are TRBV6-1 and TRBJ1-2; D remains ambiguous. V lost 3 bases and J lost 0, with 14 bases in between. The CDR3 spans 16 residues. CDR1 MNHNS and CDR2 SASEGT come from the germline V gene. The CDR3 DNA follows: TGTGCCAGCAGTGACGTGGATAGGGCCGCTAACTATGGCTACACCTTC. This gives the protein CASSDVDRAANYGYTF.

This clone is termed hyperexpanded. The V gene is TRBV9, the J gene TRBJ1-4; D is unresolved. The CDR3 length is 15 residues. CDR1 and CDR2 from the germline V gene are SGDLS and YYNGEE. Trimming cost V 0 bases and J 7 bases, with 13 bases left between them. The CDR3 nucleotides are TGTGCCAGCAGCGTAGCAGACCATCTTAGTGAAAAACTGTTTTTT. It yields the protein CASSVADHLSEKLFF.

The chain uses TRBV4-3 and TRBJ2-7; D is ambiguous. Trimming took off 0 bases at V and 2 bases at J, with 14 bases between the two ends. The germline gives CDR1 LGHNA, CDR2 YSLEER. The CDR3 totals 16 residues. The DNA of the CDR3 is TGCGCCAGCAGCCAAGATGACGGTAGCTTACCCTACGAGCAGTACTTC. Its translation is CASSQDDGSLPYEQYF.

This sequence joins TRBV30 and TRBJ1-5; 8 bases fit TRBD1. Germline V CDR1 and CDR2: GTSNPN, SVGIG (reference sequence). The CDR3 has 16 residues. V lost 0 bases and J lost 5; bases outside the gene matches: 9. This CDR3 is CAWSVATGVQYQPQHF. The CDR3 coding sequence is TGTGCCTGGAGTGTTGCGACAGGGGTCCAGTATCAGCCCCAGCATTTT.

The table lists this clone with a few counts. V is TRBV6-5 and J is TRBJ2-7; D perhaps matches TRBD1 (6 bases). The germline CDR1 and CDR2 sequences are MNHEY and SVGAGI. The CDR3 is 14 residues long. V lost 6 bases and J 7 bases, leaving 19 bases between the germline ends. As DNA, the CDR3 is TGTGCCAGCAGCCAAACAGGGCCCACGGGGGAGCAGTACTTC. It specifies CASSQTGPTGEQYF.

The chain's CDR3 is CASSQRGSPTHTEAFF. The CDR3 DNA sequence: TGTGCCAGCAGCCAGCGGGGGTCACCGACTCACACTGAAGCTTTCTTT. The rearrangement joins TRBV7-2 to TRBJ1-1; D is possibly TRBD1 (5 bases). CDR1 and CDR2 (germline): SGHTA, FQGNSA. The V gene lost 5 bases and the J gene lost 3 bases, with 19 bases spanning the gap. There are 16 residues in the CDR3.

The chain carries TRBV30 and TRBJ1-2; 7 bases match TRBD1. This CDR3 has 14 residues. Germline V gene data show CDR1 as GTSNPN and CDR2 as SVGIG (reference sequence). The J segment lost 6 bases and the V segment lost 3 bases, leaving 10 bases of the junction unmatched. This CDR3 is CAWRRLIDRDGYTF. The CDR3 DNA reads as TGTGCCTGGAGGCGACTTATCGACAGGGATGGCTACACCTTC.

This clone was counted between two and nine times. The V and J genes are TRBV30 and TRBJ1-5, with D possibly TRBD1 on 6 matching bases. V was shortened by 2 bases and J by 5 bases, with 10 bases between the two germline ends. From germline, CDR1 is GTSNPN and CDR2 SVGIG (reference sequence). The CDR3 spans 13 residues. CDR3 bases: TGTGCCTGGAGTCCTGGGGGCGATCAGCCCCAGCATTTT. This gives the protein CAWSPGGDQPQHF. Looking up the rest from reference TRBV30 and TRBJ1-5 gives the full variable domain: SQTIHQWPATLVQPVGSPLSLECTVEGTSNPNLYWYRQAAGRGLQLLFYSVGIGQISSEVPQNLSASRPQDRQFILSSKKLLLSDSGFYLCAWSPGGDQPQHFGDGTRLSIL.

The chain joins TRBV30 to TRBJ1-2, with D tentatively TRBD1 (5 bases). This CDR3 comprises 14 residues. Per germline, CDR1 GTSNPN and CDR2 SVGIG (reference sequence). V was clipped by 6 bases and J by 2 bases, with 16 bases between them. The DNA of the CDR3 is TGTGCCTGCACCCTCGGGGGGAACAACTATGGCTACACCTTC. Protein product: CACTLGGNNYGYTF.

This chain links TRBV25-1 with TRBJ2-7, with 12 bases aligning to TRBD2. Per the germline V gene, CDR1 is MGHDK and CDR2 is SYGVNS. V lost 1 base, J lost 7 bases, and 8 bases stayed unmatched. This CDR3 region has 16 residues. The chain's CDR3 is CASSELASGRAGEQYF. The CDR3 nucleotides are TGTGCCAGCAGTGAATTGGCTAGCGGGAGGGCGGGGGAGCAGTACTTC.

This clone came up a few times. The chain joins TRBV28 to TRBJ1-2, with D possibly matching TRBD1 (6 bases). This CDR3 is 14 amino acids long. With 5 bases removed from V and 8 bases from J, the gap between germline ends came to 18 bases. Looked up from germline, CDR1 is MDHEN and CDR2 is SYDVKM. The CDR3 coding sequence is TGTGCCAGCAGTCTTCTTCAGGGGAATAGAGGCTACACCTTC. Translating gives CASSLLQGNRGYTF.

The CDR3 DNA follows: TGTGCCTGGAAGGTCAGACCCCTCCACTTT. Translating gives CAWKVRPLHF. J is TRBJ1-6 and V is TRBV30; D is unclear. The CDR3 consists of 10 residues. Germline-derived CDR1 and CDR2 are GTSNPN and SVGIG (reference sequence). V was cut by 4 bases and J by 12 bases, with 7 bases left in between.

This clone was seen a handful of times. The V and J genes are TRBV30 and TRBJ1-2, with 7 nucleotides matching TRBD1. The CDR3 spans 13 residues. Germline V CDR1 and CDR2: GTSNPN, SVGIG (reference sequence). Trimming took 1 base from V and 8 from J; bases not matched to a gene: 7. The CDR3 region is CAWSATGLGGYTF. CDR3 DNA: TGTGCCTGGAGTGCGACAGGGTTAGGCGGCTACACCTTC.

The chain combines TRBV30 with TRBJ1-1; D not certain. Trimming cost V 4 bases and J 10 bases, with 13 bases left between them. Germline CDR1 reads GTSNPN; CDR2 reads SVGIG (reference sequence). There are 11 residues in the CDR3. The CDR3 sequence is CAWTRLEVAFF. CDR3 DNA sequence: TGTGCCTGGACCCGACTCGAGGTAGCTTTCTTT.

In nucleotides, the CDR3 is TGTGCCTGGACTACAGGGGGACACACCGGGGAGCTGTTTTTT. Translated: CAWTTGGHTGELFF. The chain carries TRBV30 and TRBJ2-2; 8 bases agree with TRBD1. V gave up 4 bases and J gave up 3 bases; unmatched junction bases: 4. Germline V gene lookup returns CDR1 GTSNPN and CDR2 SVGIG (reference sequence). CDR3 length equals 14 residues.

The genes are TRBV5-4 and TRBJ2-2, with D possibly being TRBD1 (5 bases). Germline CDR1 SGHNT, CDR2 YYREEE (reference sequence). Trimming took off 3 bases at V and 4 bases at J, with 13 bases between the two ends. This CDR3 spans 15 amino acids. The CDR3 loop is CASSSDSEATGELFF. The CDR3 DNA reads TGTGCCAGCAGCTCCGACAGTGAGGCCACCGGGGAGCTGTTTTTT.

This clone was seen a handful of times. This chain joins TRBV4-1 and TRBJ1-4; D possibly corresponds to TRBD1 (6 bases). Germline V gives CDR1 MGHRA, CDR2 YSYEKL. Trimming stripped 0 bases from V and 5 bases from J, with 10 bases between. The CDR3 covers 15 residues. CDR3 DNA sequence: TGCGCCAGCAGCCAAGAAGGGGGAGGCAATGAAAAACTGTTTTTT. Translation: CASSQEGGGNEKLFF.

V usage is TRBV30 and J usage is TRBJ2-5; D perhaps matches TRBD2 (6 bases). Germline loops: CDR1 GTSNPN, CDR2 SVGIG (reference sequence). The CDR3 loop spans 13 amino acids. The ends were cut back, 2 bases at V and 5 bases at J, with 12 bases in the middle. CDR3 nucleotides: TGTGCCTGGAGTAACGAGGGAGGTGAGACCCAGTACTTC. Its translation: CAWSNEGGETQYF. Looking up the rest from reference TRBV30 and TRBJ2-5 gives the full variable domain: SQTIHQWPATLVQPVGSPLSLECTVEGTSNPNLYWYRQAAGRGLQLLFYSVGIGQISSEVPQNLSASRPQDRQFILSSKKLLLSDSGFYLCAWSNEGGETQYFGPGTRLLVL.

This clone turned up a few times. This chain uses TRBV2 with TRBJ1-1; D is unclear. This CDR3 has 11 residues. The V end lost 3 bases, the J end lost 7 bases, and 6 bases lay between the germline ends. Germline V gene sequence: CDR1 SNHLY, CDR2 FYNNEI. In DNA form, the CDR3 reads TGTGCCAGCAGTGATGGTTTTGAAGCTTTCTTT. It encodes CASSDGFEAFF.

Relative to its sample, this clone is large. The gene calls are TRBV5-6 and TRBJ2-5, with a weak D call TRBD1 (5 bases). The J call could be wrong; TRBJ2-7 is a better fit for the DNA end. The CDR3 has 14 amino acids. Germline V lookup: CDR1 SGHDT, CDR2 YYEEEE. The CDR3 DNA follows: TGTGCCAGCAGCTCGGAATTCAGGGCTTACGAGCAGTACTTC. It codes for CASSSEFRAYEQYF.

Relative to its sample, this clone is medium-sized. The chain uses TRBV28 and TRBJ1-1; unclear D gene. The CDR3 consists of 13 residues. From germline, CDR1 is MDHEN and CDR2 SYDVKM. Trimming stripped 5 bases from V and 3 bases from J, with 10 bases between. The chain's CDR3 is CASSQVLDTEAFF. The DNA of the CDR3 is TGTGCCAGCAGTCAAGTCCTGGACACTGAAGCTTTCTTT.

This clone was counted a few times. The V and J genes are TRBV30 and TRBJ1-2; possibly TRBD1 for D (5 bases). Trimming took off 0 bases at V and 3 bases at J, with 8 bases between the two ends. In germline, CDR1 is GTSNPN, CDR2 SVGIG (reference sequence). The CDR3 totals 13 residues. The CDR3 is CAWSVRGDYGYTF. The CDR3 DNA reads TGTGCCTGGAGTGTACGGGGGGACTATGGCTACACCTTC.

The chain combines TRBV30 with TRBJ1-1; D unresolved. Trimming removed 7 bases at V and 2 bases at J, with 14 bases between. The CDR3 consists of 13 residues. Germline V gene data show CDR1 as GTSNPN and CDR2 as SVGIG (reference sequence). CDR3 DNA: TGTGCCTTGGAGAGACAACCAAACACTGAAGCTTTCTTT. Translated: CALERQPNTEAFF. The full variable domain, in which reference TRBV30 and TRBJ1-1 provide the parts outside the CDR3, is SQTIHQWPATLVQPVGSPLSLECTVEGTSNPNLYWYRQAAGRGLQLLFYSVGIGQISSEVPQNLSASRPQDRQFILSSKKLLLSDSGFYLCALERQPNTEAFFGQGTRLTVV.